This is a list of T cell receptor beta chains from one sample in a study of T cell changes during pregnancy in multiple sclerosis. Some clones are missing from TCRdb's copy, which holds only in-frame ones; the method was immunoSEQ multiplex PCR. The table lists more than 9,000 clones, around nine tenths of them singletons. The material sequenced was CD8+ T cells from peripheral blood mononuclear cells, taken in the first trimester of pregnancy. The receptors derive from a female donor in good health, enrolled as a control in a pregnancy study. Both conserved end residues are part of each CDR3. The D gene is left open where the match is weak.

J gene: TRBJ2-5; D gene: TRBD1; V gene: TRBV27; CDR3 protein: CASSLSWGQGPETQYF
J gene: TRBJ2-3; D gene: TRBD2; V gene: TRBV7-9; CDR3 protein: CASDRLAGAAGWDTQYF
J gene: TRBJ1-2; D gene: NA; V gene: TRBV5-8; CDR3 protein: CASSLRQQAIYGYTF
J gene: TRBJ1-5; D gene: NA; V gene: TRBV27; CDR3 protein: CASSSRSSNQPQHF
J gene: TRBJ1-2; D gene: TRBD1; V gene: TRBV7-2; CDR3 protein: CASSLTPGQGFNYGYTF
J gene: TRBJ1-2; D gene: NA; V gene: TRBV2; CDR3 protein: CASSEEGGSYGYTF
J gene: TRBJ2-3; D gene: NA; V gene: TRBV9; CDR3 protein: CASSPRGFSTDTQYF
J gene: TRBJ2-1; D gene: NA; V gene: TRBV4-3; CDR3 protein: CASSQDPSGEYNEQFF
J gene: TRBJ1-1; D gene: NA; V gene: TRBV6-5; CDR3 protein: CASRPLQATNTEAFF
J gene: TRBJ2-1; D gene: NA; V gene: TRBV27; CDR3 protein: CASSTDTHNEQFF
J gene: TRBJ2-3; D gene: TRBD2; V gene: TRBV6-1; CDR3 protein: CASSESSGGPDTQYF
J gene: TRBJ2-7; D gene: TRBD1; V gene: TRBV13; CDR3 protein: CASALTGTYEQYF
J gene: TRBJ2-7; D gene: TRBD1; V gene: TRBV28; CDR3 protein: CASSLRQGSSEQYF
J gene: TRBJ1-2; D gene: NA; V gene: TRBV30; CDR3 protein: CAWSVRGPANYGYTF
J gene: TRBJ2-1; D gene: NA; V gene: TRBV4-1; CDR3 protein: CASSRLRGNEQFF
J gene: TRBJ2-7; D gene: TRBD1; V gene: TRBV27; CDR3 protein: CASRPGQDSYEQYF
J gene: TRBJ1-6; D gene: NA; V gene: TRBV27; CDR3 protein: CASSLFGRSNSPLHF
J gene: TRBJ2-7; D gene: TRBD1; V gene: TRBV19; CDR3 protein: CASSPPRGLVYEQYF
J gene: TRBJ2-1; D gene: TRBD2; V gene: TRBV6-4; CDR3 protein: CASSAEASGGANEQFF
J gene: TRBJ2-1; D gene: NA; V gene: TRBV4-1; CDR3 protein: CASSQETGNNEQFF
J gene: TRBJ2-3; D gene: TRBD2; V gene: TRBV7-3; CDR3 protein: CASSLTGGAYIPTDTQYF
J gene: NA; D gene: NA; V gene: TRBV4-3; CDR3 protein: CASSQDSRAYEQYF
J gene: TRBJ2-1; D gene: NA; V gene: TRBV6-4; CDR3 protein: CASSDSLTLSSYNEQFF
J gene: TRBJ1-1; D gene: NA; V gene: TRBV30; CDR3 protein: CAWSSGWTEAFF
J gene: TRBJ1-4; D gene: NA; V gene: TRBV6-5; CDR3 protein: CASSYSIQGSEKLFF
J gene: TRBJ2-7; D gene: TRBD1; V gene: TRBV27; CDR3 protein: CASSFTGGSYEQYF
J gene: TRBJ2-6; D gene: NA; V gene: TRBV10-3; CDR3 protein: CAISEPGGPGANVLTF
J gene: TRBJ1-5; D gene: NA; V gene: TRBV7-8; CDR3 protein: CASSLWGESNQPQHF
J gene: TRBJ2-2; D gene: NA; V gene: TRBV7-9; CDR3 protein: CASSLQDTGELFF
J gene: TRBJ1-2; D gene: TRBD1; V gene: TRBV5-5; CDR3 protein: CASSSSQGEDYGYTF
J gene: TRBJ1-6; D gene: NA; V gene: TRBV19; CDR3 protein: CASSASPYNSPLHF
J gene: TRBJ1-1; D gene: TRBD1; V gene: TRBV9; CDR3 protein: CASSGTANTEAFF
J gene: TRBJ2-5; D gene: TRBD2; V gene: TRBV9; CDR3 protein: CASSGGGTSGTRYF
J gene: TRBJ1-1; D gene: NA; V gene: TRBV4-1; CDR3 protein: CASSLSNTEAFF
J gene: TRBJ2-7; D gene: NA; V gene: TRBV4-1; CDR3 protein: CASSLGAAYEQYF
J gene: TRBJ2-7; D gene: TRBD1; V gene: TRBV5-5; CDR3 protein: CASSLETGGFYEQYF
J gene: TRBJ2-1; D gene: TRBD2; V gene: TRBV6-9; CDR3 protein: CASSPPLAGGEQFF
J gene: TRBJ2-3; D gene: TRBD2; V gene: TRBV7-6; CDR3 protein: CASSLSGGSLGSDTQYF
J gene: TRBJ2-1; D gene: TRBD2; V gene: TRBV28; CDR3 protein: CASSLGGVNEQFF
J gene: TRBJ2-1; D gene: NA; V gene: TRBV12-5; CDR3 protein: CASGLETVHNEQFF
J gene: TRBJ2-2; D gene: NA; V gene: TRBV6-4; CDR3 protein: CASSAYSSEGSTGELFF
J gene: TRBJ2-1; D gene: NA; V gene: TRBV7-2; CDR3 protein: CASSTRRGFGEQFF
J gene: TRBJ2-1; D gene: TRBD2; V gene: TRBV7-9; CDR3 protein: CASSLVGPSGGAHEQFF
J gene: TRBJ1-2; D gene: NA; V gene: TRBV6-6; CDR3 protein: CASSYVAENYGYTF
J gene: TRBJ1-5; D gene: NA; V gene: TRBV15; CDR3 protein: CATSRDGTVNQPQHF
J gene: TRBJ1-2; D gene: TRBD1; V gene: TRBV19; CDR3 protein: CASSMGTGLYGYTF
J gene: TRBJ1-1; D gene: NA; V gene: TRBV5-5; CDR3 protein: CASSLFGDGRSEAFF
J gene: TRBJ2-7; D gene: NA; V gene: TRBV21-1; CDR3 protein: CASSKRRTGTFCEQYF
J gene: TRBJ2-3; D gene: NA; V gene: TRBV5-4; CDR3 protein: CASSVRTSKTSTDTQYF
J gene: TRBJ2-7; D gene: TRBD1; V gene: TRBV19; CDR3 protein: CASSTGGSYEQYF
J gene: NA; D gene: TRBD2; V gene: TRBV7-8; CDR3 protein: CASSDGLAGSYEQYF
J gene: TRBJ2-7; D gene: TRBD2; V gene: TRBV9; CDR3 protein: CASSAASGGHYEQYF
J gene: TRBJ1-2; D gene: NA; V gene: TRBV7-9; CDR3 protein: CASSMAVNGYTF
J gene: TRBJ1-5; D gene: NA; V gene: TRBV6-4; CDR3 protein: CASSETANQPQHF
J gene: TRBJ2-7; D gene: NA; V gene: TRBV13; CDR3 protein: CASSLGSISYEQYF